Listed below are T cell receptor beta chains from one sample, sequenced in a study of Graves' ophthalmopathy and Graves' hyperthyroidism. In TCRdb, the multiplex PCR reads were re-called with MiXCR into one record per CDR3 protein. The repertoire holds 200,000 to 250,000 distinct CDR3 sequences, roughly 21% seen once, with roughly 40% in the top ten. The sequencing sample was made of peripheral blood. The source of these receptors is a woman aged 45-59 years with Graves' ophthalmopathy. Each CDR3 is given with its conserved first and last residue. Each record gives: V gene, clone size, J gene, D gene, CDR3 DNA, CDR3 protein. The D gene is left open where the match is weak. Expanded clones are given a class, and other clones once, few, many or no size at all.

TRBV20-1	-	TRBJ1-1	TRBD1	TGCAGTGCTCCGGATAGACAGGGGATGAGCACTGAAGCTTTCTTT	CSAPDRQGMSTEAFF
TRBV28	-	TRBJ1-2	-	TGTGCCAGCACCTGGGAGTGGATGAGCCGATGGACCTTC	CASTWEWMSRWTF
TRBV6-4	-	TRBJ2-7	TRBD1	TGTGCCAGCAGCGGGACAGGGATCGACGGCTACGAGCAGTACTTC	CASSGTGIDGYEQYF
TRBV5-6	-	TRBJ2-7	-	TGTGCCAGCAGCTTGGCCGGGAGGACAGGGTACCACGAGCAGTACTTC	CASSLAGRTGYHEQYF
TRBV3-1	-	TRBJ1-5	-	TGTGCCAGCAGCCAGGGCTATAGCAATCAGCCCCAGCATTTT	CASSQGYSNQPQHF
TRBV7-6	many	TRBJ2-5	TRBD2	TGTGCCAGCAGTACGGGAGGATTGCAGGAGACCCAGTACTTC	CASSTGGLQETQYF
TRBV5-1	many	TRBJ2-5	TRBD2	TGCGCCAGCAGCCTTGCCGGGACTACAGAGACCCAGTACTTC	CASSLAGTTETQYF
TRBV27	many	TRBJ2-7	-	TGTGCCAGCAGTCGAGGGGACGTAAAGGAGCAGTACTTC	CASSRGDVKEQYF
TRBV6-1	-	TRBJ1-1	-	TGTGCCAGCGGGGAGGGAACCCTGGCGCCTAAAGCTTTCTTT	CASGEGTLAPKAFF
TRBV18	-	TRBJ1-2	-	TGTGCCAGCTCACCAACCCGGGACCTAGGCGGCTACACCTTC	CASSPTRDLGGYTF
TRBV5-1	few	TRBJ2-2	TRBD2	TGCGCCAGCAGCTTGGGACCCCGAAACCCGGGGCTAGCGGGTACCGGGGAGCTGTTTTTT	CASSLGPRNPGLAGTGELFF
TRBV12-3/TRBV12-4	many	TRBJ2-5	-	TGTGCCAGCACAATGGGGGAGACCCAGTACTTC	CASTMGETQYF
TRBV2	many	TRBJ2-7	-	TGTGCCAGCAGGCCAGAGTCCCACTCCTACGAGCAGTACTTC	CASRPESHSYEQYF
TRBV30	-	TRBJ2-5	TRBD1	TGTGCCTGGGGGACAGGGTTACAAGAGACCCAGTACTTC	CAWGTGLQETQYF